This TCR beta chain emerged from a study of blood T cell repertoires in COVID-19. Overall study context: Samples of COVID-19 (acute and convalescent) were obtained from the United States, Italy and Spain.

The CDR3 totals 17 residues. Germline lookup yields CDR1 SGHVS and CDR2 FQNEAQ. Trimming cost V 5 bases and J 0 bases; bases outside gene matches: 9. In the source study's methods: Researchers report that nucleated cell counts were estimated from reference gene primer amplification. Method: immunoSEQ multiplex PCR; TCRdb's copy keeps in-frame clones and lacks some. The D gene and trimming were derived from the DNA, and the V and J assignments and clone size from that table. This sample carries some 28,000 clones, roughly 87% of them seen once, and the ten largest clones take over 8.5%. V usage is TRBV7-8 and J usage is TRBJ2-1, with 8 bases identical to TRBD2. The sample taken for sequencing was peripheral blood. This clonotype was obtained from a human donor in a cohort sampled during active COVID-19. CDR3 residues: CASSPRLATSSYNEQFF. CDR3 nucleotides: TGTGCCAGCAGCCCGAGACTAGCGACGAGCTCCTACAATGAGCAGTTCTTC.